The source of this T cell receptor beta chain is a study of blood T cells in healthy people across ages. Points from the study as a whole: When set beside aged donors, long-lived donors presented more naive CD4+ cells and higher diversity.

CDR3 length equals 18 residues. Trimming left V 2 bases short and J 2 bases short, with 22 bases between. Germline V CDR1 and CDR2: MGHRA, YSYEKL. Using a J-beta primer mix together with a sample-barcoded 5' primer, a second PCR was run for about 6 to 12 cycles. Every single cDNA molecule received a tag from a template-switch adaptor with 12 random nucleotides. TCRdb fed the 5' RACE reads into MiXCR, producing one record per CDR3 protein. The profile shows around 1.5 million distinct CDR3 sequences, around 59% of them singletons. Remarks on this clonotype: Its antigen is as yet unknown.

This sequence originates from a man younger than 35 in good health. The chain couples TRBV4-1 to TRBJ2-7; TRBD1 might be the D (6 bases). Input material: blood. Here the CDR3 DNA reads TGCGCCAGCAGCCAACACTCCCCCAGGGGAACCTATACCTACGAGCAGTACTTC. Encoded protein: CASSQHSPRGTYTYEQYF.